This TCR beta chain originates from a study of blood T cell repertoires in COVID-19. Whole-study context: PBMCs, B-cell-depleted T cells, or T cells provided the cDNA or gDNA that made up the material.

The CDR3 sequence is 13 residues long. In germline, CDR1 is SNHLY, CDR2 FYNNEI. V lost 9 bases and J lost 0, with 6 bases in between. Sequencing was performed with immunoSEQ multiplex PCR; in TCRdb, only in-frame clones are kept and a portion is missing. The data show 250,000 or so clones, over 80% seen once. The TCR originated in a woman between 40 and 50 years old who had recovered from COVID-19. Sequenced material: peripheral blood. The chain combines TRBV2 with TRBJ2-6; no reliable D call. CDR3 sequence: CARRLSGANVLTF. In nucleotides, the CDR3 is TGTGCCAGGCGCCTCTCTGGGGCCAACGTCCTGACTTTC.